This T cell receptor beta chain was found in a study of T cell responses to AZD1222 COVID-19 vaccine. Assay: immunoSEQ multiplex PCR; the TCRdb copy retains only in-frame clones and omits some. This table has 75,000 to 80,000 clones, roughly 88% appearing once. The CDR3 sequence is 17 residues long. Trimming removed 5 bases from V and 0 bases from J, with 18 bases in between. From germline, CDR1 is SEHNR and CDR2 FQNEAQ (reference sequence). The sample consisted of peripheral blood, taken 28 days after the second AZD1222 dose. J is TRBJ2-3 and V is TRBV7-9; tentative D call: TRBD1 (5 bases). The clonotype comes from an adult who received the AZD1222 COVID-19 vaccine. Here the CDR3 DNA reads TGTGCCAGCAGCCCCAAGACATACAGGTCTAGCACAGATACGCAGTATTTT. Encoded protein: CASSPKTYRSSTDTQYF.